This T cell receptor beta chain was recorded in a study of blood T cell repertoires in COVID-19. Study details: Sources were T cells, B-cell-depleted T cells, or PBMCs; the material itself was cDNA or gDNA.

Some clones are missing from TCRdb's copy, which holds only in-frame ones; the method was immunoSEQ multiplex PCR. The sample contains 260,000 or so clones, 84% of which appear only once. This CDR3 is built from 16 residues. Per germline, CDR1 SNHLY and CDR2 FYNNEI. V gave up 11 bases and J gave up 0 bases; unmatched junction bases: 9. The sample was peripheral blood. The sequence derives from a human donor in a cohort sampled during active COVID-19. The V gene is TRBV2, the J gene TRBJ2-6; TRBD1 matches at 8 bases. The CDR3 DNA follows: TGTGCCTCGAGGACAGGGTTGAGCTCTGGGGCCAACGTCCTGACTTTC. It codes for CASRTGLSSGANVLTF.